This T cell receptor (beta chain) was found in a study of regulatory T cells in long-lasting Graves disease. Construction of the TCR beta libraries employed iRepertoire HTBI primers in conjunction with Arm-PCR of CDR3 regions. A single record per CDR3 protein comes from TCRdb applying MiXCR to the multiplex PCR reads. The sample holds roughly 610,000 distinct CDR3 sequences, 16% seen once. The sample's time point: newly diagnosed GD, antithyroid drugs for less than 3 months. Scientists built the TCR library using RNA that was extracted from PBMCs. Patients were enrolled at an endocrinology department in Xi'an, China. A blood draw put about 10 milliliters of peripheral blood into EDTA tubes. Study outcomes and limitations: TCR diversity was lower in persistent Graves' patients (versus newly diagnosed ones). Having only a small sample size may have limited accuracy.

This CDR3 is 14 amino acids long. Trimming cost V 4 bases and J 2 bases, with 11 bases left between them. Germline CDR1 and CDR2: MNHNS and SASEGT. This clonotype was seen many times. Its antigen is still unknown. A further study also used this sample, focusing on T cells in Graves' hyperthyroidism and ophthalmopathy.

The chain is built from TRBV6-1 and TRBJ2-5; no firm D call. The sequence came from a woman aged 25-40 years with Graves disease. The sequencing here drew on peripheral blood mononuclear cells (PBMCs), taken at new diagnosis, from a patient treated with antithyroid drugs. The CDR3 protein is CASSASYLQETQYF. CDR3 sequence (DNA): TGTGCCAGCAGTGCCAGTTACTTACAAGAGACCCAGTACTTC.